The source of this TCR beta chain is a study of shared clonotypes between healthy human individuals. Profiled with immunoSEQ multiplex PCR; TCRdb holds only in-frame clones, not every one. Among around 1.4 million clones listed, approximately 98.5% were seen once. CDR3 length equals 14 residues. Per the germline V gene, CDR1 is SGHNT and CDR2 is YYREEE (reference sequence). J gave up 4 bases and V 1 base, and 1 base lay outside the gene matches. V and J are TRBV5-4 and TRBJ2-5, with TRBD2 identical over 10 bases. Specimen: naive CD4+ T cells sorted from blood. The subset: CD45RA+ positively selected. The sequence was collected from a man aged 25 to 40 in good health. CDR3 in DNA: TGTGCCAGCAGCTTGCTAGCGGGAGTAGAGACCCAGTACTTC. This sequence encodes CASSLLAGVETQYF.